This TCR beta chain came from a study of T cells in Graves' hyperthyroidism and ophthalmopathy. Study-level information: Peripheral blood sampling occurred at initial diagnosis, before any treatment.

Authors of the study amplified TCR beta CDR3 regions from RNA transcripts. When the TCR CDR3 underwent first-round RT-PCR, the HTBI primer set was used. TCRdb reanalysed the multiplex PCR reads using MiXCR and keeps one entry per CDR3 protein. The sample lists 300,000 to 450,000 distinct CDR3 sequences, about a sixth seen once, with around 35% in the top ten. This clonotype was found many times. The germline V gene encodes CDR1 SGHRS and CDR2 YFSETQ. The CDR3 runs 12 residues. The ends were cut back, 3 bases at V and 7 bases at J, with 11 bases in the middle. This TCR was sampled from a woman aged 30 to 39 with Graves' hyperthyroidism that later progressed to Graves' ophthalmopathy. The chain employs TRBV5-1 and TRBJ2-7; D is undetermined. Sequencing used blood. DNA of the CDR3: TGCGCCAGCAGCTACACTGGCAGGGAGCAGTACTTC. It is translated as CASSYTGREQYF.